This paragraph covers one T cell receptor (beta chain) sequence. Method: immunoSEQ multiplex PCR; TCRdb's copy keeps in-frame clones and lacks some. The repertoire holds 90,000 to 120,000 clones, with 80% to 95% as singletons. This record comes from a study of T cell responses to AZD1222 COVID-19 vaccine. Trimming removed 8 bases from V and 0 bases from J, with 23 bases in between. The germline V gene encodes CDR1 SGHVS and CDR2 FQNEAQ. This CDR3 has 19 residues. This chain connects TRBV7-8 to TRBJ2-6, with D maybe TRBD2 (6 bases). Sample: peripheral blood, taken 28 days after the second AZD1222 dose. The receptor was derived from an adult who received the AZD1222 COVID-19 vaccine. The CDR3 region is CASLRGTPGRSSGANVLTF. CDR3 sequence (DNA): TGTGCCAGCTTACGGGGGACCCCAGGGCGGTCCTCTGGGGCCAACGTCCTGACTTTC.